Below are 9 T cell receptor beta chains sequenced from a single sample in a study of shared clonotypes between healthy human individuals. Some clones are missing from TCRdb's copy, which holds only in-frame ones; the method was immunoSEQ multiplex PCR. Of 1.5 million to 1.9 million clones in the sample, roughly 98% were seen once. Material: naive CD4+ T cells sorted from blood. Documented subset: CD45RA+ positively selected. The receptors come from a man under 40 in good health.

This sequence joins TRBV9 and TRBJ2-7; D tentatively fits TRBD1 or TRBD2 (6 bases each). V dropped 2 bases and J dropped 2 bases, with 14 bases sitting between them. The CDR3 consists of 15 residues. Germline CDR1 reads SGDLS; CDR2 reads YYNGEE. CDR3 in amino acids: CASSVGGGITYEQYF. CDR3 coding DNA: TGTGCCAGCAGCGTCGGAGGGGGGATTACCTACGAGCAGTACTTC.

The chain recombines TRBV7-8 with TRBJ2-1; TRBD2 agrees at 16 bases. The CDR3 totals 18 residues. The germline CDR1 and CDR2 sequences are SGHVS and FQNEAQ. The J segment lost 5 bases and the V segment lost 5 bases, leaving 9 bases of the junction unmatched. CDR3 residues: CASSPGTSGRVYNNEQFF. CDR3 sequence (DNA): TGTGCCAGCAGCCCCGGGACTAGCGGGAGGGTATATAACAATGAGCAGTTCTTC.

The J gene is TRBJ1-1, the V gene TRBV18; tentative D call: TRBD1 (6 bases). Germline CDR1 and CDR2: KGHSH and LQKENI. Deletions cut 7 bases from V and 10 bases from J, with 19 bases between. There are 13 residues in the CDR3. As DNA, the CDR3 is TGTGCCAGCTTCGGAGACAGGACAGAAACAGCTTTCTTT. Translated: CASFGDRTETAFF.

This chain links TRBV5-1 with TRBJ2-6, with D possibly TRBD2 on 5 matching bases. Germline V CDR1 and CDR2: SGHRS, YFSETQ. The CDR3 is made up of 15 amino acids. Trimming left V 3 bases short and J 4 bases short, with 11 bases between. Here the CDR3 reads CASSSAGLGANVLTF. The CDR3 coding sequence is TGCGCCAGCAGCTCGGCGGGCTTGGGGGCCAACGTCCTGACTTTC. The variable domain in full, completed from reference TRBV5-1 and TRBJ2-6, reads KAGVTQTPRYLIKTRGQQVTLSCSPISGHRSVSWYQQTPGQGLQFLFEYFSETQRNKGNFPGRFSGRQFSNSRSEMNVSTLELGDSALYLCASSSAGLGANVLTFGAGSRLTVL.

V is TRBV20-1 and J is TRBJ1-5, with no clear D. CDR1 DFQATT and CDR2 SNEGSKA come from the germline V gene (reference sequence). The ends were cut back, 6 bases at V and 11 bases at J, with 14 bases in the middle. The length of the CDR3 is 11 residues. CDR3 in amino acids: CSASDTPAQHF. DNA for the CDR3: TGCAGTGCCTCAGACACGCCGGCCCAGCATTTT.

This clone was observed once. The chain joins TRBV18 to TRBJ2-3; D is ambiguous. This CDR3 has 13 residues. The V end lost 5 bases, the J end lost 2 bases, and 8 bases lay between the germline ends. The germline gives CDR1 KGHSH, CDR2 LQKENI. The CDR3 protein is CASSSEFTDTQYF. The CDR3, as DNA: TGTGCCAGCTCATCCGAATTCACAGATACGCAGTATTTT. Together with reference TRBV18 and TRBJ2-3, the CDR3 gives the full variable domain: NAGVMQNPRHLVRRRGQEARLRCSPMKGHSHVYWYRQLPEEGLKFMVYLQKENIIDESGMPKERFSAEFPKEGPSILRIQQVVRGDSAAYFCASSSEFTDTQYFGPGTRLTVL.

As DNA, the CDR3 is TGTGCCAGCAGCAAAGGGAACTTGAACACTGAAGCTTTCTTT. Translation: CASSKGNLNTEAFF. V usage is TRBV11-3 and J usage is TRBJ1-1; D gene ambiguous. Per the germline V gene, CDR1 is SGHNT and CDR2 is YENEEA. This CDR3 region has 14 residues. Deletions cut 5 bases from V and 0 bases from J, with 10 bases between.

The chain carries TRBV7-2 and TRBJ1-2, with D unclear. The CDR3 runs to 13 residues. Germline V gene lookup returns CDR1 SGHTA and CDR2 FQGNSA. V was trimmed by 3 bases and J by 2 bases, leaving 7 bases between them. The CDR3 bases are TGTGCCAGCAGCTTCCAACAGAACTATGGCTACACCTTC. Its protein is CASSFQQNYGYTF.

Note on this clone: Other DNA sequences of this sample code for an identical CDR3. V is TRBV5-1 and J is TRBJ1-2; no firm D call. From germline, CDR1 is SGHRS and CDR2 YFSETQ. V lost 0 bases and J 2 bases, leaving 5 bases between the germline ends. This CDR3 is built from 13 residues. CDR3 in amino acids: CASSLGRNYGYTF. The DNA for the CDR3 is TGCGCCAGCAGCTTGGGCAGAAACTATGGCTACACCTTC. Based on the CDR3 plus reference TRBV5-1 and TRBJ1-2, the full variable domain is KAGVTQTPRYLIKTRGQQVTLSCSPISGHRSVSWYQQTPGQGLQFLFEYFSETQRNKGNFPGRFSGRQFSNSRSEMNVSTLELGDSALYLCASSLGRNYGYTFGSGTRLTVV.